These T cell receptor beta chains were read from a single sample in a study of beta chain features in type 1 diabetes. The data were produced by immunoSEQ multiplex PCR, yet TCRdb's version contains in-frame clones alone and is incomplete. The sample lists about 330,000 clones; about 11% were seen once. The sample comprised naive CD4+ T cells from blood. The source is a woman younger than 45 in good health. CDR3s include the opening cysteine and the closing phenylalanine or tryptophan. The D gene is left open where the match is weak. Clone size is stated in some rows and not others, as once, few, many or a class when expanded.

>NA|TRBJ1-1|TRBV5-1|14|NA
CASSSQGQGTEAFF
TGCGCCAGCAGCTCACAGGGCCAAGGCACTGAAGCTTTCTTT
>NA|TRBJ1-5|TRBV7-9|12|NA
CASSLVEQPQHF
TGTGCCAGCAGCTTAGTAGAACAGCCCCAGCATTTT
>NA|TRBJ2-4|TRBV28|12|TRBD1
CASSNQQTGDLF
TGTGCCAGCAGCAACCAGCAGACAGGGGATCTCTTC
>NA|TRBJ2-1|TRBV29-1|12|NA
CSVDGTKNEQFF
TGCAGCGTTGATGGGACAAAAAATGAGCAGTTCTTC
>NA|TRBJ1-5|TRBV7-9|13|TRBD1
CASSLDRGQPQHF
TGTGCCAGCAGCCTCGACAGGGGGCAGCCCCAGCATTTT
>few|TRBJ2-1|TRBV11-2|13|NA
CASSLRLYNEQFF
TGTGCCAGCAGCTTGAGGCTATACAATGAGCAGTTCTTC
>few|TRBJ2-3|TRBV29-1|16|NA
CSVTVGASGTTDTQYF
TGCAGCGTTACCGTGGGGGCAAGCGGGACCACAGATACGCAGTATTTT
>few|TRBJ2-7|TRBV18|13|NA
CASSPGSGDEQYF
TGTGCCAGCTCACCGGGATCGGGGGACGAGCAGTACTTC
>NA|TRBJ1-2|TRBV7-8|12|NA
CASSPDSYGYTF
TGTGCCAGCAGCCCCGACTCCTATGGCTACACCTTC
>few|TRBJ1-1|TRBV28|14|TRBD1
CASSLTGVNTEAFF
TGTGCCAGCAGTTTGACAGGGGTGAACACTGAAGCTTTCTTT
>few|TRBJ2-3|TRBV27|18|TRBD2
CASSLSGLAGRSTDTQYF
TGTGCCAGCAGTTTATCGGGACTAGCGGGTAGGAGCACAGATACGCAGTATTTT
>NA|TRBJ2-6|TRBV28|18|NA
CASSLPDWANSGANVLTF
TGTGCCAGCAGCCTCCCCGATTGGGCCAACTCTGGGGCCAACGTCCTGACTTTC
>few|TRBJ2-1|TRBV7-3|14|NA
CASSLNLGAGGKFF
TGTGCCAGCAGCTTAAATTTAGGGGCCGGGGGTAAGTTCTTC
>few|TRBJ1-1|TRBV14|12|TRBD1
CASSQGQDEAFF
TGTGCCAGCAGCCAGGGACAGGACGAAGCTTTCTTT
>few|TRBJ1-1|TRBV7-8|14|NA
CASSLAATGTEAFF
TGTGCCAGCAGCTTAGCAGCGACGGGGACTGAAGCTTTCTTT
>NA|TRBJ2-6|TRBV6-4|18|TRBD1
CASSAFGTGGSGANVLTF
TGTGCCAGCAGTGCCTTCGGGACAGGGGGCTCTGGGGCCAACGTCCTGACTTTC
>few|TRBJ1-2|TRBV6-4|16|TRBD1
CASSDSGGQPQTGYTF
TGTGCCAGCAGTGACTCAGGGGGACAGCCCCAGACGGGCTACACCTTC
>NA|TRBJ1-1|TRBV19|14|NA
CASSIDRRGTEAFF
TGTGCCAGTAGTATCGATCGGAGGGGCACTGAAGCTTTCTTT
>few|TRBJ2-5|TRBV20-1|11|NA
CSARAPETQYF
TGCAGTGCCCGCGCGCCAGAGACCCAGTACTTC